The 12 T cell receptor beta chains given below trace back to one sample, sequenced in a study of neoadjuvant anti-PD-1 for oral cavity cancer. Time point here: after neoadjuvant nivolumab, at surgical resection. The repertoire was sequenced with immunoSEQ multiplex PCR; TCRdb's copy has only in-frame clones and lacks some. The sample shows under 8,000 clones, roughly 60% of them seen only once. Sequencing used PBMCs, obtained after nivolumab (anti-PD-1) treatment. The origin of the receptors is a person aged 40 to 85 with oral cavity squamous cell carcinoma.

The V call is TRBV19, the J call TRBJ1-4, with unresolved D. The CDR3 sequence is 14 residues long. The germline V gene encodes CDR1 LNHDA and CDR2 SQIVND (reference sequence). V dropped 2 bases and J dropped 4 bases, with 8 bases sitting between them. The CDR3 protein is CASSIITFNEKLFF. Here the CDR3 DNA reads TGTGCCAGTAGTATAATCACCTTTAATGAAAAACTGTTTTTT.

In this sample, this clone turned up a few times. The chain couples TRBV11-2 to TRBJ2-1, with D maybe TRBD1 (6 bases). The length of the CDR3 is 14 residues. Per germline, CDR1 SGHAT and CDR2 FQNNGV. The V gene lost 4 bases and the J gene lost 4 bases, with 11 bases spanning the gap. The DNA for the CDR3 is TGTGCCAGCAGCTACACCAGGGGATACAATGAGCAGTTCTTC. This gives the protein CASSYTRGYNEQFF.

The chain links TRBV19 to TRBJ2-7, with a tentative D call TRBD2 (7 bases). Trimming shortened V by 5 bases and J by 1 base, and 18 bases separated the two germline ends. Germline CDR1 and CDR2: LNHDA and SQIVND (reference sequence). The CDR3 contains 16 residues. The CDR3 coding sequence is TGTGCCAGTAGTCTGGGGGGGCGAGACGGATCCTACGAGCAGTACTTC. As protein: CASSLGGRDGSYEQYF.

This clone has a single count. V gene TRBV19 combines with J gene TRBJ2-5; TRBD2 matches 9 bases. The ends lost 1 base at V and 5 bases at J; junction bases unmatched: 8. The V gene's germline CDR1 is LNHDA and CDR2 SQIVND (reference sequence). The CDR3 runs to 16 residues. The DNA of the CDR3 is TGTGCCAGTAGTATAGGTAGCGGGGGCCCTTGGGAGACCCAGTACTTC. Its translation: CASSIGSGGPWETQYF.

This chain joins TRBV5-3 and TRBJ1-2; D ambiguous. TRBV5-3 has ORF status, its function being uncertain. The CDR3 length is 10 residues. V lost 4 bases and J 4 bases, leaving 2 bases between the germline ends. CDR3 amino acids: CARSPYGYTF. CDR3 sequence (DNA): TGTGCCAGAAGCCCCTATGGCTACACCTTC.

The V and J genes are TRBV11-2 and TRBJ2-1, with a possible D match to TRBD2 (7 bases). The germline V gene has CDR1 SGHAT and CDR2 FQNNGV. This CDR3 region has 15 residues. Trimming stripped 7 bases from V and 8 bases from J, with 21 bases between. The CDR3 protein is CASTPKRGGRDEQFF. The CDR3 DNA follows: TGTGCCAGCACCCCAAAGAGGGGGGGTCGGGATGAGCAGTTCTTC.

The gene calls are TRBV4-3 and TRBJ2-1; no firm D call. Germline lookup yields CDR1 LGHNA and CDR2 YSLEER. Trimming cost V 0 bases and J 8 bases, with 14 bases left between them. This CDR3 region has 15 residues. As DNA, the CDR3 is TGCGCCAGCAGCCAAGAATGGGTGAGTTGGGATGAGCAGTTCTTC. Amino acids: CASSQEWVSWDEQFF.

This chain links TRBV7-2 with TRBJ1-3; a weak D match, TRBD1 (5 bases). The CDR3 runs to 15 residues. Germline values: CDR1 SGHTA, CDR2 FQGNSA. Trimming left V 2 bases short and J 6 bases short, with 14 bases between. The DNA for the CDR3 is TGTGCCAGCAGCTTAATGGTCCAGGGAGTAAACACCATATATTTT. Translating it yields CASSLMVQGVNTIYF. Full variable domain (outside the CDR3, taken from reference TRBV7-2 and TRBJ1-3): GAGVSQSPSNKVTEKGKDVELRCDPISGHTALYWYRQSLGQGLEFLIYFQGNSAPDKSGLPSDRFSAERTGGSVSTLTIQRTQQEDSAVYLCASSLMVQGVNTIYFGEGSWLTVV.

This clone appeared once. The CDR3 DNA reads TGTGCCAGTAGATCTCCCTCGGGACGGACTAACACTGAAGCTTTCTTT. Encoded protein: CASRSPSGRTNTEAFF. The chain carries TRBV19 and TRBJ1-1; possibly TRBD1 for D (5 bases). Trimming took off 6 bases at V and 2 bases at J, with 19 bases between the two ends. There are 16 residues in the CDR3. Germline CDR1 LNHDA, CDR2 SQIVND (reference sequence).

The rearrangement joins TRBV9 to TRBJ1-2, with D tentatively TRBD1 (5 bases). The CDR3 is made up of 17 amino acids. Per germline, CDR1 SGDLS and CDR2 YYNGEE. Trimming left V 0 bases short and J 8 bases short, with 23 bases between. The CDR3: CASSVAGSWGPTGGYTF. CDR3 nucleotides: TGTGCCAGCAGCGTAGCCGGGAGTTGGGGACCAACGGGGGGCTACACCTTC.

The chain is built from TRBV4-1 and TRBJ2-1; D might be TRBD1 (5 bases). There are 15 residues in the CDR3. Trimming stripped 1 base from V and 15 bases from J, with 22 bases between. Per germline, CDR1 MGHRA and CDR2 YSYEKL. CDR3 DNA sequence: TGCGCCAGCAGCCAAGTGGGTCGGACATTGAGGCTCCGGTTCTTC. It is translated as CASSQVGRTLRLRFF.

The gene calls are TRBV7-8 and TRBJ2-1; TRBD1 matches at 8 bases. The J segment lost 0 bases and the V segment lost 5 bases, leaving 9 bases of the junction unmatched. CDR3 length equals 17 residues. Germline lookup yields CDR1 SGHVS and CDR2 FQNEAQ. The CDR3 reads CASSPGQGLSSYNEQFF. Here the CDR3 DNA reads TGTGCCAGCAGCCCTGGACAGGGATTAAGCTCCTACAATGAGCAGTTCTTC.